This is a list of T cell receptor beta chains from one sample in a study of blood T cell repertoires in COVID-19. TCRdb's table, derived via immunoSEQ multiplex PCR, lists solely in-frame clones and lacks some. The sample gives 200,000 or so clones, around 86% of which show up once; about 4% is in the top ten. Sequencing was done on a sample of PBMCs or T cells enriched from blood (not recorded which). The receptor source for this set is a woman aged 40-49 years with acute COVID-19. Each CDR3 is given with its conserved first and last residue.

CASSPWVERGGLNEQFF | TRBJ2-1 | TRBV7-9 | 17
CASSIAAGQNYGYTF | TRBJ1-2 | TRBV19 | 15
CASSLGQGQTYEQYF | TRBJ2-7 | TRBV7-8 | 15
CASRLSGTGGAEAFF | TRBJ1-1 | TRBV6-5 | 15
CASSDRNTEAFF | TRBJ1-1 | TRBV19 | 12
CASSTDTIRVKNIQYF | TRBJ2-4 | TRBV2 | 16
CAISGGEGDYTF | TRBJ1-2 | TRBV10-3 | 12
CASSSDRVDGYTF | TRBJ1-2 | TRBV3-1/TRBV3-2 | 13
CASSPAKTGVGSPLHF | TRBJ1-6 | TRBV18 | 16
CASSDTGTGAFF | TRBJ1-1 | TRBV12-3/TRBV12-4 | 12
CASSPTLNRYEYSGNTIYF | TRBJ1-3 | TRBV9 | 19
CASSINGGTYGYTF | TRBJ1-2 | TRBV19 | 14
CSASRDRGYYGYTF | TRBJ1-2 | TRBV20-1 | 14
CASKWDFPDTQYF | TRBJ2-3 | TRBV6-5 | 13
CASSLSDTSGNTEAFF | TRBJ1-1 | TRBV5-4 | 16
CAISDREPDTEAFF | TRBJ1-1 | TRBV10-3 | 14
CASSQVRSMNTEAFF | TRBJ1-1 | TRBV4-1 | 15
CAWSRSLNQPQHF | TRBJ1-5 | TRBV30 | 13
CASSLTGGPDTEAFF | TRBJ1-1 | TRBV7-2 | 15
CASTPESQGYNEQFF | TRBJ2-1 | TRBV7-9 | 15
CASSPGPPETEAFF | TRBJ1-1 | TRBV7-9 | 14
CASSHGTGWTEAFF | TRBJ1-1 | TRBV5-1 | 14
CASTQGLAGRNEQFF | TRBJ2-1 | TRBV2 | 15
CASSPGAGDGYTF | TRBJ1-2 | TRBV18 | 13
CASSRTATNEKLFF | TRBJ1-4 | TRBV5-4 | 14
CASSPGGANEKLFF | TRBJ1-4 | TRBV7-9 | 14
CASSYGGLSTNTEAFF | TRBJ1-1 | TRBV6-6 | 16
CSVEPNRGATNTEAFF | TRBJ1-1 | TRBV29-1 | 16
CASSPQWRGYTF | TRBJ1-2 | TRBV5-6 | 12